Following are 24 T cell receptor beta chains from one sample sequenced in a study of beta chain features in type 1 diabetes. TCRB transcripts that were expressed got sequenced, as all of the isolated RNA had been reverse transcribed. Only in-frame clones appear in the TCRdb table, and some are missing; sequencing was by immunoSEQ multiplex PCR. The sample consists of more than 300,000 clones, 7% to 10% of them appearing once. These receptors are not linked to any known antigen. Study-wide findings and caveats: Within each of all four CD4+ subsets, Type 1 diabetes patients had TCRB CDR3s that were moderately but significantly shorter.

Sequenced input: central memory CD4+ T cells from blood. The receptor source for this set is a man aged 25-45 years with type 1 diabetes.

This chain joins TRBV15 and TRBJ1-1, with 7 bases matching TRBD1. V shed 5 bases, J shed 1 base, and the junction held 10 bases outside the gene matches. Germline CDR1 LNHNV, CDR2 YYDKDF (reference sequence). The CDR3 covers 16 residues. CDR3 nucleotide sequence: TGTGCCACCAGCCTTCTTCCCAGGGACAGGAACACTGAAGCTTTCTTT. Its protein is CATSLLPRDRNTEAFF.

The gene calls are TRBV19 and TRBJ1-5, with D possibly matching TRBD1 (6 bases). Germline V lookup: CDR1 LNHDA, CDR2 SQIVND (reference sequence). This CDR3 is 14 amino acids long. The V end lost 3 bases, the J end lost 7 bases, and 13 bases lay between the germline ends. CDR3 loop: CASSIDSGGQPQHF. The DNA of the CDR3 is TGTGCCAGTAGTATCGACAGTGGGGGCCAGCCCCAGCATTTT. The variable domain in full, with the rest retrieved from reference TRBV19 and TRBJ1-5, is DGGITQSPKYLFRKEGQNVTLSCEQNLNHDAMYWYRQDPGQGLRLIYYSQIVNDFQKGDIAEGYSVSREKKESFPLTVTSAQKNPTAFYLCASSIDSGGQPQHFGDGTRLSIL.

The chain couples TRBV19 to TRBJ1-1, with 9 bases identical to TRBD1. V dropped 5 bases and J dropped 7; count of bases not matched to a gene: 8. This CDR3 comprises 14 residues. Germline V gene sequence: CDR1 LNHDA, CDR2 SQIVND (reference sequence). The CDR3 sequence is CASSVNRDRVEAFF. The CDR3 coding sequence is TGTGCCAGTAGTGTTAACCGGGACAGGGTTGAAGCTTTCTTT.

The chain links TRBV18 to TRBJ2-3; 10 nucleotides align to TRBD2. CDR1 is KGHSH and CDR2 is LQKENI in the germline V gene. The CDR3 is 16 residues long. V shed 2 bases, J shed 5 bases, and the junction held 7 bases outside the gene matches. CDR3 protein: CASSPKLAGSQDTQYF. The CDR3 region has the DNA TGTGCCAGCTCACCAAAACTAGCGGGGAGCCAAGATACGCAGTATTTT. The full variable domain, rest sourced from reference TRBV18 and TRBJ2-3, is NAGVMQNPRHLVRRRGQEARLRCSPMKGHSHVYWYRQLPEEGLKFMVYLQKENIIDESGMPKERFSAEFPKEGPSILRIQQVVRGDSAAYFCASSPKLAGSQDTQYFGPGTRLTVL.

The CDR3 loop reads CASSQGPQPSGANVLTF. Written as DNA, the CDR3 is TGCGCCAGCAGCCAAGGCCCACAGCCCTCTGGGGCCAACGTCCTGACTTTC. The chain couples TRBV4-3 to TRBJ2-6, with D hard to call. Between the trimmed V and J ends, which lost 1 base and 0 bases, there was a span of 10 bases. This CDR3 has 17 amino acids. CDR1 and CDR2 from the germline V gene are LGHNA and YSLEER.

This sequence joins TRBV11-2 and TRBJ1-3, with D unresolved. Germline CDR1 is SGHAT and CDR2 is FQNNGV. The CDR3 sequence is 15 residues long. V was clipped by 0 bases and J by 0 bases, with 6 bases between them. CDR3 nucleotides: TGTGCCAGCAGCTTAGATTACTTCTCTGGAAACACCATATATTTT. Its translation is CASSLDYFSGNTIYF. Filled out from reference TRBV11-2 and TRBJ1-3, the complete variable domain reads EAGVAQSPRYKIIEKRQSVAFWCNPISGHATLYWYQQILGQGPKLLIQFQNNGVVDDSQLPKDRFSAERLKGVDSTLKIQPAKLEDSAVYLCASSLDYFSGNTIYFGEGSWLTVV.

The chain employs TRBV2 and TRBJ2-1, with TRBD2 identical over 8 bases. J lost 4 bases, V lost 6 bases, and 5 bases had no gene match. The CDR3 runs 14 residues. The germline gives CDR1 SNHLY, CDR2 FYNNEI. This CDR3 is CASRVVAGYNEQFF. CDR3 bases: TGTGCCAGCAGAGTGGTAGCGGGGTACAATGAGCAGTTCTTC.

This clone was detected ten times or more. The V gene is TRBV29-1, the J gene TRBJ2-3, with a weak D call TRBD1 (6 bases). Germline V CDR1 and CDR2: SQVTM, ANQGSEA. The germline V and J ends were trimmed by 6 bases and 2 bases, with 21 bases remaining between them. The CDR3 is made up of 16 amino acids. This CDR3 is CSVDHGPQGFTDTQYF. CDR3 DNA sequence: TGCAGCGTAGATCATGGGCCGCAGGGGTTCACAGATACGCAGTATTTT.

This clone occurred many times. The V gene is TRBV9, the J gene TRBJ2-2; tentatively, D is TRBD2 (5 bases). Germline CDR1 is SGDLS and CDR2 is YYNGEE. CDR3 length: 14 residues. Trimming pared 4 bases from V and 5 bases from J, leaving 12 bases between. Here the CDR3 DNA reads TGTGCCAGCAGCCCCCTGGGAGCGACCGGGGAGCTGTTTTTT. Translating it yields CASSPLGATGELFF.

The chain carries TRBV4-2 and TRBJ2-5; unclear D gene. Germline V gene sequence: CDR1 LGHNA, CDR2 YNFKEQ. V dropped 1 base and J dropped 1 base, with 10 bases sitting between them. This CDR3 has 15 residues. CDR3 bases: TGTGCCAGCAGCCAAGGGACCTCTGCCCAAGAGACCCAGTACTTC. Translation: CASSQGTSAQETQYF.

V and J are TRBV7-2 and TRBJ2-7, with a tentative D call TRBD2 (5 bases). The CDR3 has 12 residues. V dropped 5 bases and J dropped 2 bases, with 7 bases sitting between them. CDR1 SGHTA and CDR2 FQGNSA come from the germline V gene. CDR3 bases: TGTGCCAGCAGCCCACTAGCCTACGAGCAGTACTTC. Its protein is CASSPLAYEQYF. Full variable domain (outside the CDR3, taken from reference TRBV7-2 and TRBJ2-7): GAGVSQSPSNKVTEKGKDVELRCDPISGHTALYWYRQSLGQGLEFLIYFQGNSAPDKSGLPSDRFSAERTGGSVSTLTIQRTQQEDSAVYLCASSPLAYEQYFGPGTRLTVT.

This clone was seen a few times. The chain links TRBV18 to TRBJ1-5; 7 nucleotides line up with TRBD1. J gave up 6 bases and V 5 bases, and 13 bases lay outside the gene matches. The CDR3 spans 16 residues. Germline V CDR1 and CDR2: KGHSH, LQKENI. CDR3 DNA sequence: TGTGCCAGCTCAGCAACAGCAGGGGGAGTGAGTCAGCCCCAGCATTTT. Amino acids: CASSATAGGVSQPQHF.

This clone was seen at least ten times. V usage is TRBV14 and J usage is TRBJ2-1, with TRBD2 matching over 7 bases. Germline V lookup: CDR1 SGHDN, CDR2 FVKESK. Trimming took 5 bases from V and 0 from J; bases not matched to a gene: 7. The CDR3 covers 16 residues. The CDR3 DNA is TGTGCCAGCAGCGACCGGACTAGACGCTCCTACAATGAGCAGTTCTTC. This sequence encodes CASSDRTRRSYNEQFF.

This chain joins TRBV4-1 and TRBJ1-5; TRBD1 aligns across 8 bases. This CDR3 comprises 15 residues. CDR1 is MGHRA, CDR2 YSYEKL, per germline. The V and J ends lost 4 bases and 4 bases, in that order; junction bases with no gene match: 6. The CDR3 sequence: CASSPETGENQPQHF. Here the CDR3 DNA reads TGCGCCAGCAGCCCCGAGACAGGGGAGAATCAGCCCCAGCATTTT.

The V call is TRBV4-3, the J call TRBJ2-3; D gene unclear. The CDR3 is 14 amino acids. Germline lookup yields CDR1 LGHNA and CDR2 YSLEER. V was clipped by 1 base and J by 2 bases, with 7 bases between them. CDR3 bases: TGCGCCAGCAGCCAAGGCCTTAACACAGATACGCAGTATTTT. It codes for CASSQGLNTDTQYF.

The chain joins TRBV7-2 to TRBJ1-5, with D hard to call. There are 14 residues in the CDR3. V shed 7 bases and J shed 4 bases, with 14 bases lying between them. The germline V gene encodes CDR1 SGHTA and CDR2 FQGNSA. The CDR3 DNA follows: TGTGCCAGCACCTCTTCCGATCGTAATCAGCCCCAGCATTTT. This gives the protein CASTSSDRNQPQHF.

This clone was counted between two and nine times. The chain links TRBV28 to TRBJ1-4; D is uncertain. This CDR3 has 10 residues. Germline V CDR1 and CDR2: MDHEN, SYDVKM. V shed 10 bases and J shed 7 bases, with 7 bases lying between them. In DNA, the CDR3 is TGTGCCATCGGGGTTGAAAAACTGTTTTTT. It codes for CAIGVEKLFF.

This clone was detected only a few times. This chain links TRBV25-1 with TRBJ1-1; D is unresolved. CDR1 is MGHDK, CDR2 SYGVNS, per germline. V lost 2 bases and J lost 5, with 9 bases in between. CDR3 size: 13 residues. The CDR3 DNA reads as TGTGCCAGCAGTGAAGAAACGGTAACTGAAGCTTTCTTT. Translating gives CASSEETVTEAFF.

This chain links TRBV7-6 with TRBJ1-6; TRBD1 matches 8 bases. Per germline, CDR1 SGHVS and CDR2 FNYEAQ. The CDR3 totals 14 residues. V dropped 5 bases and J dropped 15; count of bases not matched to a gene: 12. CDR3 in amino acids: CASSRDRGNELLHF. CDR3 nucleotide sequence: TGTGCCAGCAGCCGAGACAGGGGTAATGAACTCCTCCACTTT.

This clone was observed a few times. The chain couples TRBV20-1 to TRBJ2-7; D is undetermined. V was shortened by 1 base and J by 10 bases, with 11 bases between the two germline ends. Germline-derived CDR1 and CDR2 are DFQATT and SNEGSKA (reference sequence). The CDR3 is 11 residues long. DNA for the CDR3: TGCAGTGCTAGAGGGCCGCGAAAACAGTACTTC. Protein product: CSARGPRKQYF.

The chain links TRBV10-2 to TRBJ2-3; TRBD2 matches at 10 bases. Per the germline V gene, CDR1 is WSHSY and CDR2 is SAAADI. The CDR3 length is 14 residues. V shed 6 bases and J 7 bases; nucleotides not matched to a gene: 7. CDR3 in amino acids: CASRTSGAYYTQYF. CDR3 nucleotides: TGCGCCAGCAGAACTAGCGGGGCCTACTATACGCAGTATTTT.

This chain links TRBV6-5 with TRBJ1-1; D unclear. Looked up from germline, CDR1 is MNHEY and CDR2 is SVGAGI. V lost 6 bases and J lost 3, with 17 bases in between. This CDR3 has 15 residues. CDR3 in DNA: TGTGCCAGCAGCGCCGACCTACTAAAAGACACTGAAGCTTTCTTT. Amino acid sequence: CASSADLLKDTEAFF.

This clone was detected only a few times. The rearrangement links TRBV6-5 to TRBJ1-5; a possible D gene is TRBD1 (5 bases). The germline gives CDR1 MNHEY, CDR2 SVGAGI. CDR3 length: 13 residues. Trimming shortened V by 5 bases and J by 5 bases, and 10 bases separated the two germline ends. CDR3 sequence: CASSEGRDQPQHF. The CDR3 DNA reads TGTGCCAGCAGTGAAGGCAGGGATCAGCCCCAGCATTTT.

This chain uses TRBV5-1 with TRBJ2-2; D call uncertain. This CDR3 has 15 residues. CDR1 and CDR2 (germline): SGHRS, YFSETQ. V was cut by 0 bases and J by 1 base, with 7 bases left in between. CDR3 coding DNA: TGCGCCAGCAGCTTGGGAATCGGGAACACCGGGGAGCTGTTTTTT. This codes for CASSLGIGNTGELFF.